This TCR beta chain was sequenced during a study of identical twins. This clonotype was counted between two and nine times. Antigen: not known. Findings of the study overall: For out-of-frame beta sequences, excess twin sharing was weaker.

The CDR3 spans 17 residues. Germline V gene lookup returns CDR1 DFQATT and CDR2 SNEGSKA (reference sequence). Trimming cost V 1 base and J 8 bases, with 24 bases left between them. A universal primer binding site was introduced by template switching. The final cDNA contained unique molecular identifiers. TCRdb independently ran MiXCR on the 5' RACE reads; one entry per CDR3 protein. The table lists around 1.7 million distinct CDR3 sequences, around 29% of them singletons. The source of this sequence is a newborn girl in good health. The rearrangement uses TRBV20-1 and TRBJ2-1; tentative D call: TRBD2 (6 bases). Material for sequencing was cord blood. The CDR3 region has the DNA TGCAGTGCTAGAGGCGTTAGACTAGGGGTCTTCCGGGATGAGCAGTTCTTC. Its translation is CSARGVRLGVFRDEQFF.